These 18 T cell receptor beta chains share one sample of origin, sequenced in a study of T-cell reconstitution after alpha-beta-depleted transplantation in children. TCRbeta library preparation incorporated unique molecular identifiers. TCRdb recomputed calls from the PCR reads with MiXCR, one row per CDR3 protein. Among approximately 510,000 distinct CDR3 sequences listed, 15% to 20% were seen once. The source was PBMCs from the stem cell graft donor, collected from the stem cell graft. These receptor sequences come from a human donor who donated a stem cell graft to a child with acute lymphoblastic leukemia.

V and J are TRBV5-4 and TRBJ2-7, with 7 bases matching TRBD2. J lost 5 bases, V lost 0 bases, and 5 bases had no gene match. The CDR3 spans 14 residues. In germline, CDR1 is SGHNT, CDR2 YYREEE (reference sequence). The CDR3, as DNA: TGTGCCAGCAGCTTGGAAGCTAGCGGAAACGAGCAGTACTTC. This sequence encodes CASSLEASGNEQYF.

This clonotype showed up just a few times. The chain uses TRBV10-2 and TRBJ1-1; TRBD1 aligns across 9 bases. Germline CDR1 and CDR2: WSHSY and SAAADI. V dropped 8 bases and J dropped 1; count of bases not matched to a gene: 5. This CDR3 has 14 residues. The CDR3 loop is CASGQGIWNTEAFF. The CDR3 DNA reads TGCGCCAGCGGACAGGGGATCTGGAACACTGAAGCTTTCTTT.

The chain has TRBV6-5 and TRBJ2-7; 8 nucleotides agree with TRBD2. Germline V gives CDR1 MNHEY, CDR2 SVGAGI. The CDR3 has 18 amino acids. V shed 2 bases, J shed 1 base, and the junction held 13 bases outside the gene matches. DNA of the CDR3: TGTGCCAGCAGTTACGGTGGGGAGACTAGCGAAGATTCCTACGAGCAGTACTTC. Its protein product is CASSYGGETSEDSYEQYF.

This clonotype was counted a few times. The V call is TRBV3-1, the J call TRBJ2-1; D may correspond to TRBD1 or TRBD2 (5 bases each). V lost 5 bases and J lost 8, with 25 bases in between. Germline CDR1 is LGHDT and CDR2 is YNNKEL (reference sequence). The CDR3 covers 17 residues. CDR3 sequence reads: CASSSRTLPGSGHEQFF. CDR3 nucleotides: TGTGCCAGCAGCTCCCGAACGCTGCCAGGGAGTGGTCATGAGCAGTTCTTC.

This clonotype was counted at least ten times. This rearrangement joins TRBV5-1 to TRBJ2-1; D is unresolved. V was clipped by 2 bases and J by 4 bases, with 13 bases between them. From germline, CDR1 is SGHRS and CDR2 YFSETQ. CDR3 length: 15 amino acids. CDR3 region: CASSLSINVYNEQFF. CDR3 DNA: TGCGCCAGCAGCTTATCTATAAACGTGTACAATGAGCAGTTCTTC.

This clonotype has just a few counts. The chain carries TRBV12-3 or TRBV12-4 and TRBJ1-2; D may be TRBD1 (6 bases). The CDR3 is 15 residues long. Deletions cut 3 bases from V and 5 bases from J, with 16 bases between. The CDR3, as DNA: TGTGCCAGCAGTTTTGACGTCCAGGGGCGATATGGCTACACCTTC. Residues: CASSFDVQGRYGYTF.

V gene TRBV7-9 combines with J gene TRBJ2-7; D possibly corresponds to TRBD2 (5 bases). The germline V and J ends were trimmed by 6 bases and 3 bases, with 21 bases remaining between them. The length of the CDR3 is 16 residues. Germline CDR1 reads SEHNR; CDR2 reads FQNEAQ (reference sequence). CDR3 region: CASSPLTGRRIYEQYF. The CDR3 DNA is TGTGCCAGCAGTCCCCTTACGGGCCGGAGGATCTACGAGCAGTACTTC.

The chain joins TRBV10-3 to TRBJ2-7; 11 nucleotides line up with TRBD2. Germline V lookup: CDR1 ENHRY, CDR2 SYGVKD. The length of the CDR3 is 15 residues. The J segment lost 7 bases and the V segment lost 7 bases, leaving 12 bases of the junction unmatched. CDR3 sequence (DNA): TGTGCCATCAATCCCACTAGCGGGAGAGGGGGGGAGCAGTACTTC. Translating gives CAINPTSGRGGEQYF.

J is TRBJ2-2 and V is TRBV18; 12 nucleotides align to TRBD2. V shed 6 bases, J shed 0 bases, and the junction held 11 bases outside the gene matches. The CDR3 runs 19 residues. CDR1 KGHSH and CDR2 LQKENI come from the germline V gene. CDR3 DNA sequence: TGTGCCAGCTCTCCCTATTGGACTAGCGGGGTCGCGAACACCGGGGAGCTGTTTTTT. Protein product: CASSPYWTSGVANTGELFF.

Only a few counts were recorded for this clonotype. This chain uses TRBV3-1 with TRBJ2-1, with TRBD2 identical over 9 bases. Germline V CDR1 and CDR2: LGHDT, YNNKEL (reference sequence). Losses at the gene ends were 1 base for V and 12 bases for J; bases not matched to a gene: 10. The CDR3 length is 15 residues. CDR3 in amino acids: CASSQVQAGGSGQFF. The CDR3 DNA reads TGTGCCAGCAGCCAAGTTCAGGCGGGAGGGAGTGGGCAGTTCTTC.

The chain is built from TRBV5-1 and TRBJ1-2, with D perhaps matching TRBD1 (5 bases). V lost 3 bases and J lost 4, with 19 bases in between. CDR1 SGHRS and CDR2 YFSETQ come from the germline V gene. There are 16 residues in the CDR3. CDR3 amino acids: CASSSLGQSQFYGYTF. As DNA, the CDR3 is TGCGCCAGCAGCTCGTTGGGGCAGTCCCAATTCTATGGCTACACCTTC.

In its sample, this clonotype was seen a few times. This rearrangement joins TRBV5-1 to TRBJ2-1; possible D gene TRBD2, 6 bases. V lost 2 bases and J 0 bases, leaving 9 bases between the germline ends. This CDR3 is 15 amino acids long. Germline V lookup: CDR1 SGHRS, CDR2 YFSETQ. CDR3 in amino acids: CASSFTGDSYNEQFF. In DNA form, the CDR3 reads TGCGCCAGCAGCTTTACGGGAGACTCCTACAATGAGCAGTTCTTC.

The chain has TRBV5-1 and TRBJ1-4; 9 nucleotides agree with TRBD1. V lost 7 bases and J lost 2; bases outside the gene matches: 9. CDR1 is SGHRS, CDR2 YFSETQ, per germline. CDR3 length equals 16 residues. The CDR3 DNA reads TGCGCCAGCTCATCACAAACAGGGGGCACTAATGAAAAACTGTTTTTT. Translation: CASSSQTGGTNEKLFF.

The V and J genes are TRBV20-1 and TRBJ2-1, with 10 bases lining up with TRBD2. The CDR3 has 16 amino acids. Unmatched junction bases numbered 7, after V lost 1 base and J lost 4 bases. Germline values: CDR1 DFQATT, CDR2 SNEGSKA (reference sequence). The CDR3 nucleotides are TGCAGTGCTAGAGGGACTAGCGGAGGCCAATACAATGAGCAGTTCTTC. Translation: CSARGTSGGQYNEQFF.

This chain connects TRBV7-2 to TRBJ2-2, with D perhaps assigned TRBD1 or TRBD2 (6 bases each). The CDR3 runs 16 residues. Germline assignment: CDR1 SGHTA and CDR2 FQGNSA. V lost 5 bases, J lost 0 bases, and 13 bases lay in between. For the CDR3, the DNA is TGTGCCAGCAGCCCAGAGGAGGGGGCGAACACCGGGGAGCTGTTTTTT. Translating gives CASSPEEGANTGELFF.

This chain uses TRBV7-8 with TRBJ2-7, with 7 nucleotides matching TRBD2. The CDR3 is 16 amino acids. Per germline, CDR1 SGHVS and CDR2 FQNEAQ. V trimming: 7 bases; J trimming: 1 base; junction bases outside the gene matches: 13. CDR3 loop: CASTKARLAVSYEQYF. CDR3 nucleotides: TGTGCCAGCACCAAAGCCCGGCTAGCGGTATCCTACGAGCAGTACTTC.

There are a few counts of this clonotype. V gene TRBV2 combines with J gene TRBJ2-7, with D possibly being TRBD1 (7 bases). With 6 bases removed from V and 7 bases from J, the gap between germline ends came to 25 bases. The length of the CDR3 is 16 residues. CDR1 is SNHLY and CDR2 is FYNNEI in the germline V gene. The CDR3: CASSPPETGLGGEQYF. CDR3 nucleotide sequence: TGTGCCAGCAGCCCTCCGGAGACAGGGCTTGGAGGGGAGCAGTACTTC.

This clonotype was seen many times. This sequence joins TRBV18 and TRBJ1-6, with 11 bases lining up with TRBD1. The germline gives CDR1 KGHSH, CDR2 LQKENI. The CDR3 covers 15 residues. V dropped 5 bases and J dropped 6; count of bases not matched to a gene: 3. DNA of the CDR3: TGTGCCAGCTCAGAAGGGACAGGGGGTAATTCACCCCTCCACTTT. Its translation: CASSEGTGGNSPLHF.